This T cell receptor (beta chain) was recovered during a study of beta chain features in type 1 diabetes. General study results and limits: VDJ junctions from patients with type 1 diabetes contained fewer insertions and more deletions. Type 1 diabetes patients showed a moderate but significant shortening of TCRB CDR3s in all four CD4+ subsets.

V was trimmed by 1 base and J by 4 bases, leaving 16 bases between them. The germline gives CDR1 LGHNA, CDR2 YSLEER. The CDR3 totals 16 residues. The authors reverse transcribed all of the isolated RNA, so sequencing captured expressed TCRB transcripts. The study sequenced naive, central memory and regulatory T cell samples to an average of about 3.8 million reads. The table came from immunoSEQ multiplex PCR; TCRdb's copy has only in-frame clones and leaves some out. The repertoire consists of about 360,000 clones, with around an eighth occurring once and the leading ten covering approximately 0.011%. On this clone: The antigen is undetermined.

The receptor's source is a woman aged 18-30 years with type 1 diabetes. Sequenced: naive CD4+ T cells from blood. The chain couples TRBV4-3 to TRBJ1-2, with a weak D call TRBD1 (5 bases). This CDR3 reads CASSQVGRAFGYGYTF. The CDR3 DNA reads TGCGCCAGCAGCCAAGTCGGCAGGGCCTTTGGCTATGGCTACACCTTC.